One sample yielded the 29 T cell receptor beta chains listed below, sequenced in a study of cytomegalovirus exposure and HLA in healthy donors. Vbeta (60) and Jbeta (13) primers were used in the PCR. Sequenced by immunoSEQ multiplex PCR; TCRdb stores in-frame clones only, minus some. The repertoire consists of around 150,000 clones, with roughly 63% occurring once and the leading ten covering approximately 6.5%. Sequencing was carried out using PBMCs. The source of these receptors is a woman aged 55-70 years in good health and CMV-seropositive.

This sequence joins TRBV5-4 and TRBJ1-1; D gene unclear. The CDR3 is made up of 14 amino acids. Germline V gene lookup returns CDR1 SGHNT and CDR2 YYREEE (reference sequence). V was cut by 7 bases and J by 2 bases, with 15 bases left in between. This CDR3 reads CASRSPELNTEAFF. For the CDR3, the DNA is TGTGCCAGCCGGAGTCCCGAATTAAACACTGAAGCTTTCTTT.

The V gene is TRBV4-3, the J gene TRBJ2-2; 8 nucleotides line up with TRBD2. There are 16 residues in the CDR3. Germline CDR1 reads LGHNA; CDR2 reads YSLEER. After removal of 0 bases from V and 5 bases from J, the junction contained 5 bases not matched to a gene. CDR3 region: CASSQDSLAGTGELFF. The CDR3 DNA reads TGCGCCAGCAGCCAAGATAGCCTAGCGGGTACCGGGGAGCTGTTTTTT.

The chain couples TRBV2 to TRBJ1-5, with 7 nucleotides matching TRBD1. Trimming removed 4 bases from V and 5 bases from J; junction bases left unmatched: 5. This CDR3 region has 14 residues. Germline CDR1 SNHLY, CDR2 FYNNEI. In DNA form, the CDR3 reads TGTGCCAGCAGTGCCTCAGGGGGTGATCAGCCCCAGCATTTT. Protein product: CASSASGGDQPQHF.

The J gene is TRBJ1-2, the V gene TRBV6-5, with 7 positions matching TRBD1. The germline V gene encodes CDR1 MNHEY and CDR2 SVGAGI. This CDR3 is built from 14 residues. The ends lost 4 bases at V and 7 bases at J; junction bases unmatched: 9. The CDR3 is CASSSKRQGGGYTF. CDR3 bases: TGTGCCAGCAGTTCTAAGAGACAGGGAGGTGGCTACACCTTC.

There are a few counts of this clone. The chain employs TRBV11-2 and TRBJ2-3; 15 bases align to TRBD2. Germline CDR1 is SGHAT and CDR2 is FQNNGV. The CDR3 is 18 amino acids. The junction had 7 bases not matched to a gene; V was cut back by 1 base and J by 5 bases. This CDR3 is CASSLGRTSGRAGDTQYF. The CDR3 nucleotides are TGTGCCAGCAGCTTAGGAAGGACTAGCGGGAGGGCCGGAGATACGCAGTATTTT.

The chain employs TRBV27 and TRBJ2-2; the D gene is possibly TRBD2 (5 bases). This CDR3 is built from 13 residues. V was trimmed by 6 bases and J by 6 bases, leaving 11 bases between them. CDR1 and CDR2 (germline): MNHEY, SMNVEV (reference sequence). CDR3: CASRDLAPGELFF. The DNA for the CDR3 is TGTGCCAGCAGAGACCTAGCACCCGGGGAGCTGTTTTTT.

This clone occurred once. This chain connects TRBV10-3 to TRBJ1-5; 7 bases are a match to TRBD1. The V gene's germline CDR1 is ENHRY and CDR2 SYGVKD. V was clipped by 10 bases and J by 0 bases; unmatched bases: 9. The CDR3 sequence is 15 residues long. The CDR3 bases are TGTGCCAGCCGTAACAGGGGAATTAGCAATCAGCCCCAGCATTTT. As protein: CASRNRGISNQPQHF.

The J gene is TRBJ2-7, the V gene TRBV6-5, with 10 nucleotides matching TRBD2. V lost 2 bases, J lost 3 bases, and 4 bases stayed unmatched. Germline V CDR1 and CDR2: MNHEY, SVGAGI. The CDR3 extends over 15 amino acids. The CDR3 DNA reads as TGTGCCAGCAGTTACGGGCTAGCGGGAGACTACGAGCAGTACTTC. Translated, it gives CASSYGLAGDYEQYF.

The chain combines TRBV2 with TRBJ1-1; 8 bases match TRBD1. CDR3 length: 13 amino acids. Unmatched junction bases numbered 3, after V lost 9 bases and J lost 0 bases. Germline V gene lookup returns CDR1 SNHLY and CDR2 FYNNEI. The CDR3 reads CASTDRVNTEAFF. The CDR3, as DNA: TGTGCCAGTACGGACAGGGTGAACACTGAAGCTTTCTTT.

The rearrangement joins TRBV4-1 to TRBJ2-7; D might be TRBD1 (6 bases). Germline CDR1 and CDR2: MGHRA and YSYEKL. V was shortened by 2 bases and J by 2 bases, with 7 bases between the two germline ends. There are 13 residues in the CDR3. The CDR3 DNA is TGCGCCAGCAGCCAATCAGGGGCCTACGAGCAGTACTTC. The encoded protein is CASSQSGAYEQYF.

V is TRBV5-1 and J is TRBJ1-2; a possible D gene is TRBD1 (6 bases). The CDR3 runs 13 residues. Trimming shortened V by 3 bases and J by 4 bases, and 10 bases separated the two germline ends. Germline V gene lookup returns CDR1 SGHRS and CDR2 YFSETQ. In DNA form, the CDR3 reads TGCGCCAGCAGCTGGGACATTCGCTATGGCTACACCTTC. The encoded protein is CASSWDIRYGYTF.

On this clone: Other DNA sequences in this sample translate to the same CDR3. CDR3 region: CASSVGTSGEETQYF. The CDR3 coding sequence is TGTGCCAGCAGCGTAGGGACTAGCGGAGAAGAGACCCAGTACTTC. The V call is TRBV9, the J call TRBJ2-5, with 10 bases matching TRBD2. Germline CDR1 reads SGDLS; CDR2 reads YYNGEE. With V trimmed by 0 bases and J by 3 bases, 2 bases remained unmatched. The length of the CDR3 is 15 residues.

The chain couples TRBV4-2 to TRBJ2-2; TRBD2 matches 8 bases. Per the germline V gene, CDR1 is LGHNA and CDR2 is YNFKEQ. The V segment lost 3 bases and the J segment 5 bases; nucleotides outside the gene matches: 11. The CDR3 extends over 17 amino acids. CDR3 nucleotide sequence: TGTGCCAGCAGCCAGGTACTAGCGGCAAAAGGGACCGGGGAGCTGTTTTTT. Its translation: CASSQVLAAKGTGELFF.

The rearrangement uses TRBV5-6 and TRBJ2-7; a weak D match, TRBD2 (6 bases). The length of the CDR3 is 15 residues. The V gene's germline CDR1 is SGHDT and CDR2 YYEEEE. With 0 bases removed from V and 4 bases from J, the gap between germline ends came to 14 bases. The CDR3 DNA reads TGTGCCAGCAGCTTGGCCGGCAGCCTAGCGTACGAGCAGTACTTC. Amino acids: CASSLAGSLAYEQYF.

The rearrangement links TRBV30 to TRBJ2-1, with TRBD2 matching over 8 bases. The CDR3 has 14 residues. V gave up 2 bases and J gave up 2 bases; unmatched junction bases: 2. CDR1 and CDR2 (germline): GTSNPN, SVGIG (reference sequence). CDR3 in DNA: TGTGCCTGGAGTACCGGGAGGGCCTACAATGAGCAGTTCTTC. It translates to CAWSTGRAYNEQFF.

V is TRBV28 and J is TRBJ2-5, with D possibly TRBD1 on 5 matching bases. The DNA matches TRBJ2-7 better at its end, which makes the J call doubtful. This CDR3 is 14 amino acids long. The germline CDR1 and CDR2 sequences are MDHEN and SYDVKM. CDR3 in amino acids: CASSVTNRQYEQYF. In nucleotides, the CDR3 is TGTGCCAGCAGCGTAACGAACCGACAGTACGAGCAGTACTTC.

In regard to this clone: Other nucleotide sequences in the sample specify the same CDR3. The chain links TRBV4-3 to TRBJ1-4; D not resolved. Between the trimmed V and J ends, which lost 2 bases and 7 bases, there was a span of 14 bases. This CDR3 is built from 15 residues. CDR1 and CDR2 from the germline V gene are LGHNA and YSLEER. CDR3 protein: CASSQQQLTGEKLFF. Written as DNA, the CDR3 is TGCGCCAGCAGCCAACAACAGTTAACCGGTGAAAAACTGTTTTTT.

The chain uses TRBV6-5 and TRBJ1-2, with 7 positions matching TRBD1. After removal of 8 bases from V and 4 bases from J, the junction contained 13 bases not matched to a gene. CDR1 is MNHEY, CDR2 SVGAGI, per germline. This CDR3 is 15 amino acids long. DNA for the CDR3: TGTGCCAGCCGCTGGGGGGACAGTGGGGGCTATGGCTACACCTTC. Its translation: CASRWGDSGGYGYTF.

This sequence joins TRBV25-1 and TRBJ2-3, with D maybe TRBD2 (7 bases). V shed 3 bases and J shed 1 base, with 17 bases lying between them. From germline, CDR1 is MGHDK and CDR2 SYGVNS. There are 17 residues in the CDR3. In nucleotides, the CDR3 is TGTGCCAGCAGTGAGGTAGAGGGGGGGGGAGGCACAGATACGCAGTATTTT. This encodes CASSEVEGGGGTDTQYF.

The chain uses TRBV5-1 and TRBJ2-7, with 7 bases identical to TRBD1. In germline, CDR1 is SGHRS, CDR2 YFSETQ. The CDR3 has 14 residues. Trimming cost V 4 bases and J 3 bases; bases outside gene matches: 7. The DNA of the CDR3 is TGCGCCAGCAGCCCTTTACAGGGGAACTACGAGCAGTACTTC. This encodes CASSPLQGNYEQYF.

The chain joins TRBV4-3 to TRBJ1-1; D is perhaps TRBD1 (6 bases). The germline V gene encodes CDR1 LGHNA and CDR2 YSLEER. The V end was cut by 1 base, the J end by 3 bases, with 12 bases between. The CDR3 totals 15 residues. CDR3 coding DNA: TGCGCCAGCAGCCAAGGTGGGCAGGGGTACACTGAAGCTTTCTTT. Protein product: CASSQGGQGYTEAFF.

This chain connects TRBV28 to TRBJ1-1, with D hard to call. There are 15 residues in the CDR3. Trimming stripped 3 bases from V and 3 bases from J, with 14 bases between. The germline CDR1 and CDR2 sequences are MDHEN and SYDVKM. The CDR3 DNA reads TGTGCCAGCAGTTTGCCCCAAGGAGGTGACACTGAAGCTTTCTTT. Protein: CASSLPQGGDTEAFF. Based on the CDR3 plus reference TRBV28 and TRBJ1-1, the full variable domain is DVKVTQSSRYLVKRTGEKVFLECVQDMDHENMFWYRQDPGLGLRLIYFSYDVKMKEKGDIPEGYSVSREKKERFSLILESASTNQTSMYLCASSLPQGGDTEAFFGQGTRLTVV.

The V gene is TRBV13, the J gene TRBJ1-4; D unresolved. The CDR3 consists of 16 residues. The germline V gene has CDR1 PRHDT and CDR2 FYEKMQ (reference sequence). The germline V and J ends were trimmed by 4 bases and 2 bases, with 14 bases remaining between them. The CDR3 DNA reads TGTGCCAGCAGCTCTCCCCCTCGAGGGACTAATGAAAAACTGTTTTTT. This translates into CASSSPPRGTNEKLFF.

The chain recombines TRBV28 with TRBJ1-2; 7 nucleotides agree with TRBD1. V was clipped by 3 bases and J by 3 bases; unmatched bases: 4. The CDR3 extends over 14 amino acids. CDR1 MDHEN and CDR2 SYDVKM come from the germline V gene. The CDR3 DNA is TGTGCCAGCAGTTTGGCCGGGACAGACTATGGCTACACCTTC. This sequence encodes CASSLAGTDYGYTF.

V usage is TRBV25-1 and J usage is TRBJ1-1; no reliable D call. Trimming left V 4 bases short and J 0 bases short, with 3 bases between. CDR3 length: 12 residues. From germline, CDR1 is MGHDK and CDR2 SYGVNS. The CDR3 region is CASSAMNTEAFF. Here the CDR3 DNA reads TGTGCCAGCAGTGCCATGAACACTGAAGCTTTCTTT.

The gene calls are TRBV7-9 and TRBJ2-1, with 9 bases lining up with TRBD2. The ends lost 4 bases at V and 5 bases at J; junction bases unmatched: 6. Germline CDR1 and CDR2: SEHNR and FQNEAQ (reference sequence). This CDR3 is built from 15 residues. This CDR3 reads CASSWRASGDNEQFF. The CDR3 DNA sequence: TGTGCCAGCAGCTGGCGAGCTAGCGGGGACAATGAGCAGTTCTTC.

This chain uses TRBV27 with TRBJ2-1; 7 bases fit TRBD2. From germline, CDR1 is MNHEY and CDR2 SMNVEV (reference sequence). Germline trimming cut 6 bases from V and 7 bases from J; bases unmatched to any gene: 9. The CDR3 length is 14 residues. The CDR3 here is CASSPDGRWNEQFF. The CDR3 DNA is TGTGCCAGCAGCCCGGACGGGAGGTGGAATGAGCAGTTCTTC.

This CDR3 reads CASSYRDKGVTEAFF. For the CDR3, the DNA is TGTGCCAGCAGTTACCGGGACAAGGGGGTCACTGAAGCTTTCTTT. The V gene is TRBV6-5, the J gene TRBJ1-1; tentative D call: TRBD1 (6 bases). The CDR3 is 15 amino acids. From germline, CDR1 is MNHEY and CDR2 SVGAGI. Trimming pared 2 bases from V and 4 bases from J, leaving 14 bases between.

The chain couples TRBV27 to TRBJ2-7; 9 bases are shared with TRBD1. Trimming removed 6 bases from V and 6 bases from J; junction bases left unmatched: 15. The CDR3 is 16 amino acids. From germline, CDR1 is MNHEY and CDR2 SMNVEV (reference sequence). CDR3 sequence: CASSPSRGTGKSEQYF. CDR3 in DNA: TGTGCCAGCAGCCCCTCGCGGGGGACAGGGAAATCCGAGCAGTACTTC.